The source of this T cell receptor beta chain is a study of blood T cell repertoires in COVID-19. The overall study: Collection of acute and convalescent COVID-19 samples took place in the United States, Italy and Spain. From T cells, B-cell-depleted T cells, or PBMCs came the material, which was cDNA or gDNA.

In the authors' workflow: Reference gene primer amplification in the assay estimated nucleated cell counts. TCRdb's table, derived via immunoSEQ multiplex PCR, lists solely in-frame clones and lacks some. The D gene and trimming were derived from the DNA, and the V and J assignments and clone size from that table. The data show fewer than 180,000 clones, with about 86% seen just once and around 3.5% held by the top ten. This CDR3 comprises 17 residues. Germline V CDR1 and CDR2: LGHNA, YSLEER. V was pared by 0 bases and J by 4 bases, with 6 bases of the junction left unmatched. The receptor was isolated from a man aged 70 or older with acute or convalescent COVID-19. Sequences were obtained from peripheral blood. This chain links TRBV4-3 with TRBJ1-2; 12 bases match TRBD1. CDR3 nucleotides: TGCGCCAGCAGCCAAGATGGGGACAGGGGGCTAGGCTATGGCTACACCTTC. It specifies CASSQDGDRGLGYGYTF.